In its sample, the clone carrying this T cell receptor (beta chain) was seen many times. This sample was taken from a study of human T cells and chemical hapten exposure. Study in general: Chiefly female patients presented with alopecia areata, totalis or universalis. Yields of TCR per sample differed, chiefly owing to small differences in pooled library volume.

Time point described: pre-sensitization, week 0. Treatment noted: therapeutic diphenylcyclopropenone sensitization with weekly scalp DPC. Before extraction, the whole blood was not fractionated, and total RNA was taken from it. Using its own MiXCR run on the RACE reads, TCRdb lists one record per CDR3 protein. The data contain 95,000 to 100,000 distinct CDR3 sequences, 11% of them seen just once; the ten biggest clones take up around 3.1%. Germline V gene sequence: CDR1 PRHDT, CDR2 FYEKMQ (reference sequence). The CDR3 sequence is 14 residues long. With V trimmed by 4 bases and J by 0 bases, 1 base remained unmatched.

Sequencing used whole blood, obtained in connection with sensitization to the hapten diphenylcyclopropenone (DPC). The source of this sequence is a woman aged 55-69 years with alopecia areata. Some clones in this sample may be carry-over from other donors' samples. The chain carries TRBV13 and TRBJ2-7, with 9 nucleotides matching TRBD1. CDR3 protein: CASSWGQGSYEQYF. The CDR3 coding sequence is TGTGCCAGCAGCTGGGGACAGGGCTCCTACGAGCAGTACTTC.